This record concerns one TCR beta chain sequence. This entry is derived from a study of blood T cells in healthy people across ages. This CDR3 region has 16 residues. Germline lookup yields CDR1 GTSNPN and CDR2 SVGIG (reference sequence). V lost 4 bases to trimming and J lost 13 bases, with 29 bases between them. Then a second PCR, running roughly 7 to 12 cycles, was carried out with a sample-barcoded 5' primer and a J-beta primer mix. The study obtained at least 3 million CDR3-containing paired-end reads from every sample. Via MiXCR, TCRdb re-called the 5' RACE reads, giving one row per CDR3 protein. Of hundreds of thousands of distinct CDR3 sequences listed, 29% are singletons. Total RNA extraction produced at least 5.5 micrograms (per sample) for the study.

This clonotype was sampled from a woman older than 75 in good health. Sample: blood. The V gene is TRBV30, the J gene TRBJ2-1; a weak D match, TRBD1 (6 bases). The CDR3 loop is CAWTPNGQGRGETQFF. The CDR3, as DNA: TGTGCCTGGACCCCCAATGGGCAGGGGCGTGGAGAGACCCAGTTCTTC.